The sample holds many counts of the clone carrying this TCR beta chain. The data were taken from a study of T cells in Graves' hyperthyroidism and ophthalmopathy. Overall study: Any treatment followed the collection of peripheral blood at initial diagnosis.

Amplification of TCR beta CDR3 regions was performed using RNA transcripts as template. Initially, a first-round RT-PCR of the TCR CDR3 employed the HTBI primer set. TCRdb redid the calling of the multiplex PCR reads with MiXCR, one entry per CDR3 protein. The sample has around 420,000 distinct CDR3 sequences; roughly an eighth are singletons. Used for diagnoses were clinical symptoms, serum thyroxine and TRAb, thyroid ultrasound and orbital computed tomography. From germline, CDR1 is DFQATT and CDR2 SNEGSKA (reference sequence). V lost 5 bases to trimming and J lost 3 bases, with 17 bases between them. The CDR3 sequence is 15 residues long.

The rearrangement uses TRBV20-1 and TRBJ2-4; either TRBD1 or TRBD2 may supply D (5 bases each). The sequence came from a woman younger than 30 with Graves' hyperthyroidism. Specimen: blood. In nucleotides, the CDR3 is TGCAGTGCTGCCCCGGGACGAGGTGTCAAAAACATTCAGTACTTC. This sequence encodes CSAAPGRGVKNIQYF.